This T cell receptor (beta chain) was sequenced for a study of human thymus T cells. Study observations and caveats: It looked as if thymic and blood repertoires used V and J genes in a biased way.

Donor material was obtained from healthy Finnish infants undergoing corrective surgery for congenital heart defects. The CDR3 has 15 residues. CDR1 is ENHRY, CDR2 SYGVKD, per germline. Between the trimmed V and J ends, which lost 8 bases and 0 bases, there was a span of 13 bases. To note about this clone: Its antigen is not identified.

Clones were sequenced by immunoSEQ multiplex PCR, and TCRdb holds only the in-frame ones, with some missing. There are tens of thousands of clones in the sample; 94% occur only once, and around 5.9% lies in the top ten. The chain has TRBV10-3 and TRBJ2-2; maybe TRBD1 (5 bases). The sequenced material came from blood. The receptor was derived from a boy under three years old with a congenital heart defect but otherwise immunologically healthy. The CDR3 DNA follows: TGTGCCATCCCTAAAGGGGCACCGAACACCGGGGAGCTGTTTTTT. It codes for CAIPKGAPNTGELFF.